This TCR beta chain was identified during a study of OX40 agonist ivuxolimab in advanced cancers. Study context: Every 2 weeks, ivuxolimab was infused into the patients intravenously at between 0.01 and 10 mg/kg. Points from the study as a whole: Partial responders receiving 0.1-3.0 mg/kg showed among the lowest clonal expansion. CD8+ T cells were the subset that, on average, had more expanded clones than CD4+.

This clone occurred a few times. Its antigen is not known. The investigators sampled blood at baseline, at cycle 4 day 1, and at cycle 7 day 1. This table comes from immunoSEQ multiplex PCR, and its TCRdb copy is limited to in-frame clones, with some not included. The data show under 75,000 clones, with roughly nine tenths seen just once and 13% to 15% held by the top ten. The sequences come from CD4+ or CD8+ T cells sorted from blood, collected in a trial of the OX40 agonist ivuxolimab. The TCR sequence derives from an adult with an advanced solid tumor such as melanoma, head and neck, liver or kidney cancer.

The CDR3 sequence: CASGWGNTEAFF. CDR3 coding DNA: TGTGCCAGCGGTTGGGGAAACACTGAAGCTTTCTTT. The chain couples TRBV25-1 to TRBJ1-1; D is ambiguous. The germline V gene has CDR1 MGHDK and CDR2 SYGVNS. The germline V and J ends were trimmed by 8 bases and 2 bases, with 9 bases remaining between them. There are 12 residues in the CDR3.